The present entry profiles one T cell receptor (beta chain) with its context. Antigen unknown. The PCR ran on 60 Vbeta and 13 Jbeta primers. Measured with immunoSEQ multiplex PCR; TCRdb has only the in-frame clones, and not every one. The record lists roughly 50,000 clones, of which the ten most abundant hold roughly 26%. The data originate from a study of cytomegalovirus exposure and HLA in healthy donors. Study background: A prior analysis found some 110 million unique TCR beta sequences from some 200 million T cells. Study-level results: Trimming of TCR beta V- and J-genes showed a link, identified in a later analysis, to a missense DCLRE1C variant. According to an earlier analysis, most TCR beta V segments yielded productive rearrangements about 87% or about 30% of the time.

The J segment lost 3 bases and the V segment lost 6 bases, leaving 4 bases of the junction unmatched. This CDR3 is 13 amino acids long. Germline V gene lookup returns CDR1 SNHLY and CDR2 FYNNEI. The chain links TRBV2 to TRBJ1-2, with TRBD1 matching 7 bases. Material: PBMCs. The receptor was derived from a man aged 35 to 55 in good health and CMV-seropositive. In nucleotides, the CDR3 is TGTGCCAGCAGAGCTGACAGGGACTATGGCTACACCTTC. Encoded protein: CASRADRDYGYTF.